This section outlines one TCR beta chain sequence together with its context. Antigen: not known. There are 14 residues in the CDR3. CDR1 SGHRS and CDR2 YFSETQ come from the germline V gene. The trim removed 4 bases at V and 7 bases at J, leaving 8 bases unmatched. This entry is derived from a study of graft-versus-host responses after intestinal transplantation. Looking at the study overall: Recipients got multivisceral, liver-intestinal, or isolated intestinal transplants. Anti-thymocyte globulin induction, then tacrolimus and steroids for about three years, went to all recipients.

Regarding the study as a whole: GvH clonotypes were identified within recipient marrow, with a subset emerging first in ileum or blood. Early post-transplant HvG declines were associated with peak circulating GvH clone levels.

TCRdb's table, derived via immunoSEQ multiplex PCR, lists solely in-frame clones and lacks some. The sample has 95,000 or so clones, 75% to 95% seen once; the top ten hold about 15%. This chain links TRBV5-1 with TRBJ1-2, with 9 bases that match TRBD1. The TCR sequence derives from a human patient who received an intestinal transplant, so some T cells may come from the graft donor. Material: PBMCs, obtained about 460 days after intestinal transplant. The CDR3 coding sequence is TGCGCCAGCAGCGGCACGGGACAGGGCGGTGGCTACACCTTC. It is translated as CASSGTGQGGGYTF.